Following are 8 T cell receptor beta chains from one sample sequenced in a study of CD8+ T cells in alopecia areata. cDNA prepared by RNA extraction and subsequent reverse transcription served as the template for sequencing. Measured with immunoSEQ multiplex PCR; TCRdb has only the in-frame clones, and not every one. The table lists about 150,000 clones, roughly 50% of them singletons. The specimen was CD4+ T cells sorted from blood. The receptor set was obtained from a human donor with alopecia areata.

This chain links TRBV5-1 with TRBJ2-3; weak D call: TRBD2 (5 bases). Trimming took 4 bases from V and 4 from J, leaving 7 bases between them. Germline CDR1 reads SGHRS; CDR2 reads YFSETQ. This CDR3 region has 12 residues. The CDR3, as DNA: TGCGCCAGCAGCCGACTATCAGATACGCAGTATTTT. Its translation: CASSRLSDTQYF.

V and J are TRBV28 and TRBJ2-1, with D uncertain. The CDR3 length is 11 residues. Per germline, CDR1 MDHEN and CDR2 SYDVKM. The V gene lost 6 bases and the J gene lost 13 bases, with 13 bases spanning the gap. CDR3 region: CASSVLIPQFF. CDR3 in DNA: TGTGCCAGCAGCGTACTCATCCCCCAGTTCTTC. The full variable domain, with the rest looked up from reference TRBV28 and TRBJ2-1, is DVKVTQSSRYLVKRTGEKVFLECVQDMDHENMFWYRQDPGLGLRLIYFSYDVKMKEKGDIPEGYSVSREKKERFSLILESASTNQTSMYLCASSVLIPQFFGPGTRLTVL.

This rearrangement joins TRBV6-1 to TRBJ1-1; D gene uncertain. CDR1 and CDR2 from the germline V gene are MNHNS and SASEGT. Trimming removed 6 bases at V and 7 bases at J, with 6 bases between. This CDR3 contains 10 residues. CDR3 loop: CASRTYEAFF. CDR3 nucleotides: TGTGCCAGCAGGACCTATGAAGCTTTCTTT.

Of note for this clone: This sample includes further DNA sequences coding for the same CDR3. The chain recombines TRBV5-1 with TRBJ1-1, with D hard to call. V was cut by 5 bases and J by 0 bases, with 11 bases left in between. The germline V gene encodes CDR1 SGHRS and CDR2 YFSETQ. This CDR3 is 14 amino acids long. In nucleotides, the CDR3 is TGCGCCAGCAGTTTAGGACGTCTGAACACTGAAGCTTTCTTT. Translation: CASSLGRLNTEAFF.

The rearrangement uses TRBV29-1 and TRBJ2-1; TRBD2 matches 10 bases. CDR1 SQVTM and CDR2 ANQGSEA come from the germline V gene. This CDR3 is 13 amino acids long. V was pared by 7 bases and J by 8 bases, with 8 bases of the junction left unmatched. Written as DNA, the CDR3 is TGCAGCGGCGGGACTAGCGTTAGACATGAGCAGTTCTTC. Its translation: CSGGTSVRHEQFF.

This rearrangement joins TRBV6-5 to TRBJ2-7, with 10 bases lining up with TRBD1. This CDR3 spans 13 amino acids. Germline V CDR1 and CDR2: MNHEY, SVGAGI. J was trimmed by 2 bases and V by 6 bases; bases with no gene match: 1. The CDR3 loop reads CASRGQGAYEQYF. As DNA, the CDR3 is TGTGCCAGCAGAGGACAGGGGGCCTACGAGCAGTACTTC.

This clone appeared a single time. This chain links TRBV6-1 with TRBJ2-1; 8 bases are shared with TRBD2. J gave up 7 bases and V 8 bases, and 13 bases lay outside the gene matches. The CDR3 has 15 residues. CDR1 and CDR2 from the germline V gene are MNHNS and SASEGT. The CDR3 sequence is CASWPSGQRSNEQFF. The CDR3 coding sequence is TGTGCCAGCTGGCCTAGCGGGCAGCGTTCTAATGAGCAGTTCTTC.

The CDR3 coding sequence is TGTGCCAGCAGCTTACAGGGTTGGATAAGTGGCTACACCTTC. As protein: CASSLQGWISGYTF. The genes are TRBV7-2 and TRBJ1-2, with a tentative D call TRBD1 (5 bases). The ends were cut back, 2 bases at V and 7 bases at J, with 14 bases in the middle. CDR3 length: 14 amino acids. The germline V gene encodes CDR1 SGHTA and CDR2 FQGNSA.